This TCR beta chain was captured by sequencing in a study of T cell responses to AZD1222 COVID-19 vaccine. The CDR3 length is 15 residues. CDR1 WSHSY and CDR2 SAAADI come from the germline V gene. V shed 5 bases, J shed 2 bases, and the junction held 4 bases outside the gene matches. Sequenced by immunoSEQ multiplex PCR; TCRdb stores in-frame clones only, minus some. This table has fewer than 110,000 clones, roughly nine tenths appearing once. Sequences were derived from peripheral blood, sampled on day 0 of AZD1222 vaccination. The source of this sequence is an adult in good health. The chain couples TRBV10-2 to TRBJ1-4; 8 nucleotides align to TRBD1. Here the CDR3 reads CASSLTGGTNEKLFF. CDR3 coding DNA: TGCGCCAGCAGTCTCACAGGGGGTACTAATGAAAAACTGTTTTTT.